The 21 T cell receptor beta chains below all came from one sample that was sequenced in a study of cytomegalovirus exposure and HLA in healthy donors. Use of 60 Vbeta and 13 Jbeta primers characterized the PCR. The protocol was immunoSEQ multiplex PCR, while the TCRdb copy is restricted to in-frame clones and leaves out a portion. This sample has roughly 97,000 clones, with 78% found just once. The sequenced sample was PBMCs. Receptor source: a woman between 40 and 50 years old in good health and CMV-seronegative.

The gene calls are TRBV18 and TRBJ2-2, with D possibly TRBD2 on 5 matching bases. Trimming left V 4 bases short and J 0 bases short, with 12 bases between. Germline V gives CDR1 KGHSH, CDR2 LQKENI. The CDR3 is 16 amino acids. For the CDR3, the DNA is TGTGCCAGCTCACTGACCGGGATTCCGAACACCGGGGAGCTGTTTTTT. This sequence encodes CASSLTGIPNTGELFF. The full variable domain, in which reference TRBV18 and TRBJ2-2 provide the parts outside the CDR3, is NAGVMQNPRHLVRRRGQEARLRCSPMKGHSHVYWYRQLPEEGLKFMVYLQKENIIDESGMPKERFSAEFPKEGPSILRIQQVVRGDSAAYFCASSLTGIPNTGELFFGEGSRLTVL.

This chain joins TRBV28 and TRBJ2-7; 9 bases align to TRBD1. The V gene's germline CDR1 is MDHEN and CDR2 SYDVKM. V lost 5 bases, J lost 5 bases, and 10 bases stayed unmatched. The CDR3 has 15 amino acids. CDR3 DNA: TGTGCCAGCAGTGGCGCCGGGACAGGGCATGACGAGCAGTACTTC. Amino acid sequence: CASSGAGTGHDEQYF.

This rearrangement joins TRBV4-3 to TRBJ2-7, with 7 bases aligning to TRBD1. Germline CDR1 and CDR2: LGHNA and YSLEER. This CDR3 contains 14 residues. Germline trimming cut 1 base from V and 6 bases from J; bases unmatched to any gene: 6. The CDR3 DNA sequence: TGCGCCAGCAGCCAAGCCGAGGGGGCGGGCGAGCAGTACTTC. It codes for CASSQAEGAGEQYF.

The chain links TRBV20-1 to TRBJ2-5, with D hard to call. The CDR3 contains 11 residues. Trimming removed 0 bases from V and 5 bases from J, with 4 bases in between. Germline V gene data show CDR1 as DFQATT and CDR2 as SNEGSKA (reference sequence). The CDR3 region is CSARDRETQYF. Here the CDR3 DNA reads TGCAGTGCTAGAGATCGGGAGACCCAGTACTTC.

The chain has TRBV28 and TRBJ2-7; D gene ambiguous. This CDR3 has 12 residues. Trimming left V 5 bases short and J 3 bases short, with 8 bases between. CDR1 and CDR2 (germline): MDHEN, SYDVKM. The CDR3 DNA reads TGTGCCAGCAGTACAACAGACTACGAGCAGTACTTC. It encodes CASSTTDYEQYF.

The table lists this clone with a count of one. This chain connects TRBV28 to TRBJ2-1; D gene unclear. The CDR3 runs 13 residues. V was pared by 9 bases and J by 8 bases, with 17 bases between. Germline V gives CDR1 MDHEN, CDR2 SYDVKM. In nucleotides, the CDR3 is TGTGCCAGTAAATGGAGTGAGAACGATGAGCAGTTCTTC. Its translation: CASKWSENDEQFF. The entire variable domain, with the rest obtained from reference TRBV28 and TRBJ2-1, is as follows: DVKVTQSSRYLVKRTGEKVFLECVQDMDHENMFWYRQDPGLGLRLIYFSYDVKMKEKGDIPEGYSVSREKKERFSLILESASTNQTSMYLCASKWSENDEQFFGPGTRLTVL.

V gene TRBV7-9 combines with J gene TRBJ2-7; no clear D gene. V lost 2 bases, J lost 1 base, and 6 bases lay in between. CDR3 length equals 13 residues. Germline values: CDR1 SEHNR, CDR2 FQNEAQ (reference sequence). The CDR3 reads CASSLLTSYEQYF. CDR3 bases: TGTGCCAGCAGCTTACTTACTTCCTACGAGCAGTACTTC.

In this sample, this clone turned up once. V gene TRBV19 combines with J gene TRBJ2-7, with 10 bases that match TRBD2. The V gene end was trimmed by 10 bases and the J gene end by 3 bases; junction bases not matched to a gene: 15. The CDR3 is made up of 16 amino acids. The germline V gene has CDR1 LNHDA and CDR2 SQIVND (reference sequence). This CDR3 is CATPTRLAGLDYEQYF. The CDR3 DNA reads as TGTGCCACTCCGACGCGACTAGCGGGTCTGGACTACGAGCAGTACTTC.

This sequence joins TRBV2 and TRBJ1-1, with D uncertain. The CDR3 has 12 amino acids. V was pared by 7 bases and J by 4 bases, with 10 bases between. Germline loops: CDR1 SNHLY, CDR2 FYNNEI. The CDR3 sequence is CASMSVGTEAFF. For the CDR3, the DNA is TGTGCCAGCATGTCCGTCGGCACTGAAGCTTTCTTT. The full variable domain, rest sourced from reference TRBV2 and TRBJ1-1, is EPEVTQTPSHQVTQMGQEVILRCVPISNHLYFYWYRQILGQKVEFLVSFYNNEISEKSEIFDDQFSVERPDGSNFTLKIRSTKLEDSAMYFCASMSVGTEAFFGQGTRLTVV.

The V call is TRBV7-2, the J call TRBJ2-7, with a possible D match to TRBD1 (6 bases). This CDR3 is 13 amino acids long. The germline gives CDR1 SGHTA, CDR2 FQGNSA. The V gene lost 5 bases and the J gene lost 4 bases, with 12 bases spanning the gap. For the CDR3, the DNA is TGTGCCAGCAGCGACCAGACAGGATACGAGCAGTACTTC. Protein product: CASSDQTGYEQYF.

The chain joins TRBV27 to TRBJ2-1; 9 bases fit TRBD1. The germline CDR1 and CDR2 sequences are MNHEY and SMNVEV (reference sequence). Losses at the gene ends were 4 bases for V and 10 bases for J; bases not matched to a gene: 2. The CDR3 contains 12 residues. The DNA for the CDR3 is TGTGCCAGCAGTTGGACAGGGGACGAGCAGTTCTTC. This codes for CASSWTGDEQFF.

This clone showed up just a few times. CDR3 DNA: TGCAGTGCTACAGGTGTGGGCTACACCTTC. It is translated as CSATGVGYTF. The chain employs TRBV20-1 and TRBJ1-2; D is undetermined. The CDR3 sequence is 10 residues long. V lost 4 bases, J lost 8 bases, and 8 bases lay in between. Germline V gene sequence: CDR1 DFQATT, CDR2 SNEGSKA (reference sequence).

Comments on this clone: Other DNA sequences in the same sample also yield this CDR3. CDR3 sequence (DNA): TGTGCCAGCAGGGGGGCCAACTATGGCTACACCTTC. Protein product: CASRGANYGYTF. This rearrangement joins TRBV28 to TRBJ1-2, with D possibly being TRBD1 (6 bases). V lost 6 bases and J lost 2, with 7 bases in between. Per germline, CDR1 MDHEN and CDR2 SYDVKM. The CDR3 spans 12 residues.

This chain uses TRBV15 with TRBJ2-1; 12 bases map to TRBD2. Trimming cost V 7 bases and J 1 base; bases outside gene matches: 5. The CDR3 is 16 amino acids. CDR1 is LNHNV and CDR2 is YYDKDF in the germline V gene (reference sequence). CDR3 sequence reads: CATIASGRGSYNEQFF. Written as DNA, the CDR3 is TGTGCCACCATCGCTAGCGGGAGGGGGTCCTACAATGAGCAGTTCTTC.

CDR3 residues: CASSLGDSAGKETQYF. The CDR3 DNA follows: TGTGCCAGCAGCTTAGGGGACTCGGCGGGAAAAGAGACCCAGTACTTC. The chain couples TRBV7-2 to TRBJ2-5; D is possibly TRBD2 (6 bases). Deletions cut 1 base from V and 3 bases from J, with 15 bases between. The CDR3 sequence is 16 residues long. CDR1 and CDR2 (germline): SGHTA, FQGNSA.

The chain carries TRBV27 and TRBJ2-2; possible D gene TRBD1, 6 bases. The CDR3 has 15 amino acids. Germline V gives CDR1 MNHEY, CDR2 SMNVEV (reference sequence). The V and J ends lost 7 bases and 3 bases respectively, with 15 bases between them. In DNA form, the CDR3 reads TGTGCCAGCACCAGGACCAGGGGTTACACCGGGGAGCTGTTTTTT. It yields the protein CASTRTRGYTGELFF.

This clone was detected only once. The CDR3 here is CASSWGGRISGANVLTF. The CDR3 DNA reads TGTGCCAGCAGCTGGGGGGGTAGGATCTCTGGGGCCAACGTCCTGACTTTC. The chain couples TRBV5-8 to TRBJ2-6; 7 nucleotides line up with TRBD2. V lost 3 bases to trimming and J lost 0 bases; unmatched junction nucleotides: 6. This CDR3 comprises 17 residues. Germline CDR1 reads SGHTS; CDR2 reads YDEGEE.

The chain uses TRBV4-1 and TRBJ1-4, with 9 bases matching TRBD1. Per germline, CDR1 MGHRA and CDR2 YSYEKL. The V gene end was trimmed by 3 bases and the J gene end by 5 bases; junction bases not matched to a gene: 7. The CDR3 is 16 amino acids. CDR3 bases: TGCGCCAGCAGCCAGGAGCACGGGACAGGGAATGAAAAACTGTTTTTT. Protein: CASSQEHGTGNEKLFF.

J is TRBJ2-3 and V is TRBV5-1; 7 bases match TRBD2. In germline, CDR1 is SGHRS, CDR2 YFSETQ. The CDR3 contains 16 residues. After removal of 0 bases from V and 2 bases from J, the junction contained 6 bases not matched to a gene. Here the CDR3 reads CASSLGSLAVTDTQYF. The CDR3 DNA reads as TGCGCCAGCAGCTTGGGATCGCTAGCGGTCACAGATACGCAGTATTTT.

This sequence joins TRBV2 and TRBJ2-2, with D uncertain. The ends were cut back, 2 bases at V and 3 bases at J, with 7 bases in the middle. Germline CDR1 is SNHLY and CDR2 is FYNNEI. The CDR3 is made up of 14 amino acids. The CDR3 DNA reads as TGTGCCAGCAGTGAATCTCACTACACCGGGGAGCTGTTTTTT. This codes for CASSESHYTGELFF.

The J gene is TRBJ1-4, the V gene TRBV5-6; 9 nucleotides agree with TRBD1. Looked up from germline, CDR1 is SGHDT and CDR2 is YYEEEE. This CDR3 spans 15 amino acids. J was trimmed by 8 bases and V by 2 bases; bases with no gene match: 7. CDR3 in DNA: TGTGCCAGCAGCTTCCGACAGGGGGTCAGGGAAAAACTGTTTTTT. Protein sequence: CASSFRQGVREKLFF. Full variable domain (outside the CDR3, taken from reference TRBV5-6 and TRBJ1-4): DAGVTQSPTHLIKTRGQQVTLRCSPKSGHDTVSWYQQALGQGPQFIFQYYEEEERQRGNFPDRFSGHQFPNYSSELNVNALLLGDSALYLCASSFRQGVREKLFFGSGTQLSVL.